These T cell receptor beta chains were read from a single sample in a study of T cells after yellow fever vaccination. TCRdb re-analysed the 5' RACE reads in MiXCR, keeping a single row per CDR3 protein. The table has fewer than 450,000 distinct CDR3 sequences, roughly 7.5% seen once; the top ten hold 17%. Material: PBMCs, obtained around 45 days after the first yellow fever vaccination. These receptors were collected from a man aged 18 to 29 who received the YFV17D yellow fever vaccine. Both conserved end residues are part of each CDR3.

v_gene: TRBV7-2
CDR3aa: CASSLITSGWDNEQFF

v_gene: TRBV5-2
CDR3aa: CASNFSPTRNYGYTF

v_gene: TRBV28
CDR3aa: CASRGSVRVPQHF

v_gene: TRBV5-1
CDR3aa: CASSTIATGAEAFF

v_gene: TRBV12-3/TRBV12-4
CDR3aa: CASSLAGARGEQYF

v_gene: TRBV4-1
CDR3aa: CASSQVNSRNTQYF

v_gene: TRBV2
CDR3aa: CASRVSPIGTGPYEQYF

v_gene: TRBV7-9
CDR3aa: CASSPPPPTGNYGYTF

v_gene: TRBV11-2
CDR3aa: CASSLGEGGGGTQYF

v_gene: TRBV7-2
CDR3aa: CASSLGLAGGAYEQYF

v_gene: TRBV7-9
CDR3aa: CASSLAIGGSSYNEQFF

v_gene: TRBV20-1
CDR3aa: CSAAPAGGGTQYF

v_gene: TRBV15
CDR3aa: CATSRPGQPYGYTF

v_gene: TRBV6-2/TRBV6-3
CDR3aa: CASSYNPHTGELFF

v_gene: TRBV6-1
CDR3aa: CASSTFRDRADSNQPQHF

v_gene: TRBV20-1
CDR3aa: CSASGTFSYNEQFF

v_gene: TRBV20-1
CDR3aa: CSARETSGVVDTQYF

v_gene: TRBV7-9
CDR3aa: CASSPQTGFDGELFF

v_gene: TRBV20-1
CDR3aa: CSAIDSRNSGNTIYF

v_gene: TRBV4-1
CDR3aa: CASSHRLAGGRSNTGELFF

v_gene: TRBV2
CDR3aa: CASQTRTVNTEAFF

v_gene: TRBV28
CDR3aa: CASSLPRPYEQYF

v_gene: TRBV7-8
CDR3aa: CASTTYRAGGRGTQYF

v_gene: TRBV29-1
CDR3aa: CSVEPGLAGEETQYF

v_gene: TRBV9
CDR3aa: CASSRGGLSNTEAFF

v_gene: TRBV20-1
CDR3aa: CSAPRSPRETQYF

v_gene: TRBV12-3/TRBV12-4
CDR3aa: CASSLADEETQYF

v_gene: TRBV3-1
CDR3aa: CASTPSGQEDYGYTF

v_gene: TRBV5-1
CDR3aa: CASSRGQDNEQFF

v_gene: TRBV7-2
CDR3aa: CASSLGLAGGIDTQYF

v_gene: TRBV27
CDR3aa: CASKSRVGHEQYF

v_gene: TRBV2
CDR3aa: CASRPGVGSPLHF